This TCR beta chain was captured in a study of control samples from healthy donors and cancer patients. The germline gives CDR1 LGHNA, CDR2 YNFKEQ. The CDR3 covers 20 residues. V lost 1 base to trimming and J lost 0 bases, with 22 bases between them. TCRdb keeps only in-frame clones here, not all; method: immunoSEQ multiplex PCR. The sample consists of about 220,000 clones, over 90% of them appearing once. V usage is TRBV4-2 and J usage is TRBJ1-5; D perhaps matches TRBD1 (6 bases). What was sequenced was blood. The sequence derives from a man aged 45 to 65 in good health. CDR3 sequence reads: CASSQVGTTVTVYSNQPQHF. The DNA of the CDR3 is TGTGCCAGCAGCCAAGTAGGGACAACCGTCACTGTATATAGCAATCAGCCCCAGCATTTT.